Presented here are 26 T cell receptor beta chains from one specimen sequenced in a study of long-term antiretroviral therapy in people with HIV. With survey level as its setting, the immunoSEQ assay was v3.0. The method was immunoSEQ multiplex PCR; TCRdb's version includes in-frame clones alone and lacks a portion of them. The table records approximately 33,000 clones, 83% of them present only once. The sequenced sample was unsorted PBMCs, obtained 0.4 years before starting antiretroviral therapy. The receptors derive from a man younger than 35 with HIV.

J is TRBJ2-6 and V is TRBV6-1; tentative D call: TRBD1 (5 bases). Trimming cost V 6 bases and J 3 bases, with 12 bases left between them. The CDR3 length is 15 residues. CDR1 and CDR2 from the germline V gene are MNHNS and SASEGT. This chain's CDR3 is CASSAGIDGANVLTF. The CDR3, as DNA: TGTGCCAGCAGCGCAGGGATTGATGGGGCCAACGTCCTGACTTTC.

This clone was counted only a few times. This sequence joins TRBV7-9 and TRBJ2-2; D possibly corresponds to TRBD2 (6 bases). Per the germline V gene, CDR1 is SEHNR and CDR2 is FQNEAQ (reference sequence). V gave up 1 base and J gave up 4 bases, with 10 bases separating them. The CDR3 totals 15 residues. Here the CDR3 reads CASSLGRARTGELFF. The CDR3 DNA is TGTGCCAGCAGCTTAGGGAGGGCCCGCACCGGGGAGCTGTTTTTT. Full variable domain (rest looked up from reference TRBV7-9 and TRBJ2-2): DTGVSQNPRHKITKRGQNVTFRCDPISEHNRLYWYRQTLGQGPEFLTYFQNEAQLEKSRLLSDRFSAERPKGSFSTLEIQRTEQGDSAMYLCASSLGRARTGELFFGEGSRLTVL.

J is TRBJ2-1 and V is TRBV2; possible D gene TRBD1, 5 bases. The CDR3 is made up of 14 amino acids. The V gene lost 3 bases and the J gene lost 12 bases, with 18 bases spanning the gap. Germline loops: CDR1 SNHLY, CDR2 FYNNEI. CDR3 in amino acids: CASSDTREERGQFF. Written as DNA, the CDR3 is TGTGCCAGCAGTGACACCAGGGAAGAGAGAGGGCAGTTCTTC.

The chain links TRBV20-1 to TRBJ2-1; D ambiguous. V lost 5 bases, J lost 6 bases, and 8 bases lay in between. The germline gives CDR1 DFQATT, CDR2 SNEGSKA (reference sequence). The CDR3 covers 11 residues. CDR3 region: CSAQLTNEQFF. CDR3 in DNA: TGCAGTGCTCAATTAACCAATGAGCAGTTCTTC.

V and J are TRBV5-1 and TRBJ1-6; D perhaps matches TRBD1 (6 bases). CDR1 and CDR2 (germline): SGHRS, YFSETQ. The CDR3 sequence is 14 residues long. Between the trimmed V and J ends, which lost 1 base and 9 bases, there was a span of 11 bases. The CDR3 protein is CASSLTRQVSPLHF. The CDR3 DNA follows: TGCGCCAGCAGCTTGACGAGACAGGTTTCACCCCTCCACTTT. The full variable domain, with the rest looked up from reference TRBV5-1 and TRBJ1-6, is KAGVTQTPRYLIKTRGQQVTLSCSPISGHRSVSWYQQTPGQGLQFLFEYFSETQRNKGNFPGRFSGRQFSNSRSEMNVSTLELGDSALYLCASSLTRQVSPLHFGNGTRLTVT.

Regarding this clone: At one end the junction does not follow the germline gene, possibly because of a read error. V gene TRBV7-7 combines with J gene TRBJ1-4; D remains unclear. This CDR3 comprises 16 residues. CDR1 is SSHAT, CDR2 FNYEAQ, per germline (reference sequence). The CDR3 loop is CASSVKCIPTNEKLFF. CDR3 coding DNA: TGTGCTAGCAGCGTGAAGTGCATCCCAACTAATGAAAAACTGTTTTTT. The complete variable domain, with remaining parts taken from reference TRBV7-7 and TRBJ1-4, reads GAGVSQSPRYKVTKRGQDVTLRCDPISSHATLYWYQQALGQGPEFLTYFNYEAQPDKSGLPSDRFSAERPEGSISTLTIQRTEQRDSAMYRCASSVKCIPTNEKLFFGSGTQLSVL.

This chain connects TRBV2 to TRBJ2-5; D remains unclear. Germline CDR1 reads SNHLY; CDR2 reads FYNNEI. This CDR3 is 10 amino acids long. The V and J ends lost 6 bases and 5 bases respectively, with 4 bases between them. CDR3 sequence (DNA): TGTGCCAGCAGCAGGGAGACCCAGTACTTC. Amino acid sequence: CASSRETQYF.

Remarks on this clone: At the DNA level, this CDR3 is encoded by other sequences in the same sample as well. The gene calls are TRBV29-1 and TRBJ2-1; 7 nucleotides align to TRBD1. J gave up 5 bases and V 7 bases, and 5 bases lay outside the gene matches. CDR1 and CDR2 from the germline V gene are SQVTM and ANQGSEA. This CDR3 has 12 residues. CDR3 protein: CSAGQFNNEQFF. CDR3 nucleotide sequence: TGCAGCGCGGGACAGTTCAACAATGAGCAGTTCTTC.

The chain uses TRBV5-4 and TRBJ2-7; D is possibly TRBD1 (5 bases). Germline V lookup: CDR1 SGHNT, CDR2 YYREEE (reference sequence). This CDR3 region has 13 residues. V lost 4 bases to trimming and J lost 3 bases, with 11 bases between them. As DNA, the CDR3 is TGTGCCAGCAGCCACAAAACAGGCTACGAGCAGTACTTC. It yields the protein CASSHKTGYEQYF.

The CDR3 sequence is CASISQGRTGELFF. The CDR3, as DNA: TGTGCCAGCATTTCACAGGGACGCACCGGGGAGCTGTTTTTT. The chain combines TRBV2 with TRBJ2-2; D is possibly TRBD1 (6 bases). Germline V CDR1 and CDR2: SNHLY, FYNNEI. V was trimmed by 7 bases and J by 4 bases, leaving 13 bases between them. This CDR3 is 14 amino acids long.

The rearrangement links TRBV18 to TRBJ1-2; D not resolved. This CDR3 is built from 13 residues. Germline V CDR1 and CDR2: KGHSH, LQKENI. Trimming stripped 0 bases from V and 1 base from J, with 3 bases between. CDR3 in amino acids: CASSPPDNYGYTF. In DNA, the CDR3 is TGTGCCAGCTCACCACCAGATAACTATGGCTACACCTTC.

The chain is built from TRBV19 and TRBJ1-2; D perhaps matches TRBD1 (5 bases). The germline gives CDR1 LNHDA, CDR2 SQIVND (reference sequence). The CDR3 runs 14 residues. V was trimmed by 3 bases and J by 4 bases, leaving 12 bases between them. CDR3 sequence: CASSISGFGYGYTF. CDR3 DNA: TGTGCCAGTAGTATTTCAGGGTTTGGCTATGGCTACACCTTC.

The rearrangement links TRBV19 to TRBJ1-1; D unresolved. CDR1 LNHDA and CDR2 SQIVND come from the germline V gene (reference sequence). Trimming took 3 bases from V and 1 from J, leaving 9 bases between them. This CDR3 has 14 amino acids. In DNA, the CDR3 is TGTGCCAGTAGTATCTCTTACGGGAACACTGAAGCTTTCTTT. This codes for CASSISYGNTEAFF. Drawing the rest from reference TRBV19 and TRBJ1-1, the complete variable domain is DGGITQSPKYLFRKEGQNVTLSCEQNLNHDAMYWYRQDPGQGLRLIYYSQIVNDFQKGDIAEGYSVSREKKESFPLTVTSAQKNPTAFYLCASSISYGNTEAFFGQGTRLTVV.

The J gene is TRBJ1-1, the V gene TRBV7-9; no firm D call. The CDR3 totals 13 residues. V was shortened by 5 bases and J by 2 bases, with 9 bases between the two germline ends. Germline lookup yields CDR1 SEHNR and CDR2 FQNEAQ (reference sequence). For the CDR3, the DNA is TGTGCCAGCAGCCTAGGGAGAAACACTGAAGCTTTCTTT. The encoded protein is CASSLGRNTEAFF.

This sequence joins TRBV6-4 and TRBJ1-1; D uncertain. Deletions cut 4 bases from V and 1 base from J, with 10 bases between. The germline gives CDR1 MRHNA, CDR2 SNTAGT. The CDR3 extends over 14 amino acids. The CDR3 sequence is CASSASPGNTEAFF. CDR3 in DNA: TGTGCCAGCAGTGCCTCCCCAGGGAACACTGAAGCTTTCTTT.

The chain has TRBV19 and TRBJ1-4, with D possibly TRBD1 on 5 matching bases. V was clipped by 0 bases and J by 14 bases, with 25 bases between them. CDR3 length: 17 residues. CDR1 LNHDA and CDR2 SQIVND come from the germline V gene (reference sequence). The DNA of the CDR3 is TGTGCCAGTAGTATAGACCGTGAAGACAGCCCGAATGAGCGGCTGTTTTTT. This codes for CASSIDREDSPNERLFF.

The gene calls are TRBV7-3 and TRBJ1-6, with TRBD1 matching over 8 bases. CDR1 and CDR2 from the germline V gene are SGHTA and FQGTGA. The CDR3 has 16 residues. The V gene end was trimmed by 4 bases and the J gene end by 4 bases; junction bases not matched to a gene: 6. DNA of the CDR3: TGTGCCAGCAGCTCCACAGGGGGGCCTTATAATTCACCCCTCCACTTT. This codes for CASSSTGGPYNSPLHF. The complete variable domain, with remaining parts taken from reference TRBV7-3 and TRBJ1-6, reads GAGVSQTPSNKVTEKGKYVELRCDPISGHTALYWYRQSLGQGPEFLIYFQGTGAADDSGLPNDRFFAVRPEGSVSTLKIQRTERGDSAVYLCASSSTGGPYNSPLHFGNGTRLTVT.

The V call is TRBV27, the J call TRBJ1-6, with TRBD1 identical over 12 bases. The CDR3 totals 19 residues. The junction had 9 bases not matched to a gene; V was cut back by 5 bases and J by 1 base. Germline lookup yields CDR1 MNHEY and CDR2 SMNVEV (reference sequence). The CDR3 region is CASSLLGQGARSYNSPLHF. The CDR3 DNA reads TGTGCCAGCAGTCTCCTGGGACAGGGGGCGAGGTCCTATAATTCACCCCTCCACTTT.

The V and J genes are TRBV5-4 and TRBJ1-4; 9 nucleotides agree with TRBD1. Unmatched junction bases numbered 2, after V lost 4 bases and J lost 4 bases. Germline V CDR1 and CDR2: SGHNT, YYREEE (reference sequence). The CDR3 runs to 14 residues. CDR3 in amino acids: CASSRGQGNEKLFF. The DNA of the CDR3 is TGTGCCAGCAGCCGGGGACAGGGTAATGAAAAACTGTTTTTT.

Here the CDR3 DNA reads TGTGCCAGTAGTATAAGGGGGTTGCGGGACGGCTACAATGAGCAGTTCTTC. Translated: CASSIRGLRDGYNEQFF. This chain connects TRBV19 to TRBJ2-1; D could derive from TRBD1 or TRBD2 (6 bases each). This CDR3 has 17 amino acids. V lost 2 bases and J 3 bases, leaving 17 bases between the germline ends. Germline V gene sequence: CDR1 LNHDA, CDR2 SQIVND (reference sequence).

J is TRBJ2-7 and V is TRBV30; D might be TRBD1 (6 bases). The germline CDR1 and CDR2 sequences are GTSNPN and SVGIG (reference sequence). The CDR3 is made up of 13 amino acids. The V end lost 6 bases, the J end lost 5 bases, and 17 bases lay between the germline ends. The CDR3 DNA sequence: TGTGCCTGTCACTTCCTCAGGGGCGACGAGCAGTACTTC. Residues: CACHFLRGDEQYF. Based on the CDR3 plus reference TRBV30 and TRBJ2-7, the full variable domain is SQTIHQWPATLVQPVGSPLSLECTVEGTSNPNLYWYRQAAGRGLQLLFYSVGIGQISSEVPQNLSASRPQDRQFILSSKKLLLSDSGFYLCACHFLRGDEQYFGPGTRLTVT.

The chain recombines TRBV10-3 with TRBJ1-6, with a tentative D call TRBD1 (6 bases). Trimming shortened V by 11 bases and J by 5 bases, and 10 bases separated the two germline ends. CDR1 ENHRY and CDR2 SYGVKD come from the germline V gene. The CDR3 is 12 amino acids. DNA of the CDR3: TGTGCCGCAGGGGAAAATAATTCACCCCTCCACTTT. Translation: CAAGENNSPLHF.

V usage is TRBV28 and J usage is TRBJ2-7; TRBD2 matches 10 bases. The J segment lost 2 bases and the V segment lost 4 bases, leaving 8 bases of the junction unmatched. This CDR3 has 16 residues. The germline gives CDR1 MDHEN, CDR2 SYDVKM. The CDR3 sequence is CASSSPWTSGPYEQYF. The CDR3 DNA reads as TGTGCCAGCAGTTCTCCCTGGACTAGCGGCCCCTACGAGCAGTACTTC.

The chain carries TRBV30 and TRBJ2-4; D unresolved. V lost 0 bases and J 5 bases, leaving 11 bases between the germline ends. The CDR3 loop spans 14 amino acids. Germline V gene lookup returns CDR1 GTSNPN and CDR2 SVGIG (reference sequence). CDR3 loop: CAWSVGGSQNIQYF. For the CDR3, the DNA is TGTGCCTGGAGTGTAGGTGGGTCCCAAAACATTCAGTACTTC.

V and J are TRBV9 and TRBJ1-3; a possible D gene is TRBD1 (5 bases). CDR1 and CDR2 from the germline V gene are SGDLS and YYNGEE. CDR3 size: 16 residues. Trimming shortened V by 1 base and J by 0 bases, and 11 bases separated the two germline ends. The chain's CDR3 is CASSVLGDPSGNTIYF. CDR3 bases: TGTGCCAGCAGCGTATTAGGGGACCCCTCTGGAAACACCATATATTTT.

This sequence joins TRBV29-1 and TRBJ2-4; no clear D gene. The CDR3 is 13 amino acids. Trimming left V 4 bases short and J 3 bases short, with 10 bases between. The germline gives CDR1 SQVTM, CDR2 ANQGSEA. This CDR3 is CSVVEAVKNIQYF. The DNA of the CDR3 is TGCAGCGTTGTTGAGGCGGTCAAAAACATTCAGTACTTC.